Below are 23 T cell receptor beta chains sequenced from a single sample in a study of T cell responses to AZD1222 COVID-19 vaccine (dated by TCRdb to the early 2020s). Taken with the paper, the label for time point translates to: baseline before first vaccination. The method was the immunoSEQ multiplex PCR assay. What TCRdb holds here is the immuneACCESS table cut down to in-frame rearrangements. Part of the clones is not present; checked against another copy, under half of the missing clones reflect an unresolved V gene, and the others are unexplained. For this sample there are 180,000 or so clones; less than 90% appear just once. The top ten constitute 1.5% to 2% of the sample. This sample comprised peripheral blood, obtained on day 0 of AZD1222 vaccination. Source of these receptors: an adult in good health.

The chain carries TRBV12-5 and TRBJ2-1, with D perhaps matching TRBD1 (5 bases). CDR1 LGHNT and CDR2 FRNRAP come from the germline V gene. This CDR3 is 13 amino acids long. V lost 3 bases and J 8 bases, leaving 11 bases between the germline ends. CDR3 coding DNA: TGTGCTAGTGGTTTCGATACAGGTTATGAGCAGTTCTTC. Translation gives CASGFDTGYEQFF.

The chain recombines TRBV7-9 with TRBJ2-7; 10 nucleotides line up with TRBD1. This CDR3 has 16 residues. Germline V gene lookup returns CDR1 SEHNR and CDR2 FQNEAQ (reference sequence). The J segment lost 2 bases and the V segment lost 0 bases, leaving 4 bases of the junction unmatched. The CDR3 here is CASSLATGGVPYEQYF. In DNA, the CDR3 is TGTGCCAGCAGCTTAGCGACAGGGGGCGTCCCCTACGAGCAGTACTTC.

The chain uses TRBV7-2 and TRBJ1-2; 9 bases agree with TRBD1. V gave up 1 base and J gave up 8 bases; unmatched junction bases: 11. Germline CDR1 SGHTA, CDR2 FQGNSA. CDR3 length equals 16 residues. This CDR3 is CASSLDGTGMGKGYTF. The CDR3 DNA reads TGTGCCAGCAGCTTAGACGGGACAGGGATGGGAAAAGGCTACACCTTC.

The V gene is TRBV6-6, the J gene TRBJ1-1; TRBD1 aligns across 7 bases. CDR1 and CDR2 (germline): MNHNY, SVGAGI (reference sequence). Unmatched junction bases numbered 5, after V lost 7 bases and J lost 0 bases. The CDR3 runs 14 residues. This CDR3 reads CASTERGLNTEAFF. CDR3 sequence (DNA): TGTGCCAGCACCGAAAGGGGGCTGAACACTGAAGCTTTCTTT.

J is TRBJ2-2 and V is TRBV28, with unresolved D. V lost 4 bases and J lost 0, with 15 bases in between. Germline V gives CDR1 MDHEN, CDR2 SYDVKM. This CDR3 is built from 17 residues. The CDR3 reads CASSSPLLKTNTGELFF. CDR3 sequence (DNA): TGTGCCAGCAGTTCCCCCCTGCTGAAGACGAACACCGGGGAGCTGTTTTTT.

The chain combines TRBV3-1 (or the pseudogene TRBV3-2) with TRBJ1-1; 9 nucleotides line up with TRBD1. Germline V gene data show CDR1 as LGHDT and CDR2 as YNNKEL (reference sequence). There are 15 residues in the CDR3. Trimming took 3 bases from V and 6 from J; bases not matched to a gene: 8. CDR3 protein: CASSQFTGGWSEAFF. The CDR3 DNA reads TGTGCCAGCAGCCAGTTTACAGGGGGCTGGTCTGAAGCTTTCTTT.

This chain connects TRBV7-2 to TRBJ1-3, with TRBD1 as a possible D gene (5 bases). The CDR3 extends over 15 amino acids. The germline V gene has CDR1 SGHTA and CDR2 FQGNSA. Deletions cut 5 bases from V and 2 bases from J, with 13 bases between. DNA for the CDR3: TGTGCCAGCAGCGCCGGACAAAGTCCTGGAAACACCATATATTTT. Translation: CASSAGQSPGNTIYF.

V usage is TRBV28 and J usage is TRBJ1-1; D is unclear. The V gene's germline CDR1 is MDHEN and CDR2 SYDVKM. V was cut by 5 bases and J by 1 base, with 11 bases left in between. The CDR3 covers 14 residues. CDR3 residues: CASSPPPANTEAFF. For the CDR3, the DNA is TGTGCCAGCAGTCCCCCCCCCGCGAACACTGAAGCTTTCTTT.

The V and J genes are TRBV5-1 and TRBJ2-3; possibly TRBD2 for D (6 bases). Deletions cut 4 bases from V and 5 bases from J, with 17 bases between. Germline V lookup: CDR1 SGHRS, CDR2 YFSETQ. The CDR3 has 15 residues. The CDR3 nucleotides are TGCGCCAGCAGCACCTCCGGGACTGGTCGAGATACGCAGTATTTT. Translating it yields CASSTSGTGRDTQYF.

This clone was detected only once. V usage is TRBV5-1 and J usage is TRBJ1-1, with D hard to call. The germline V and J ends were trimmed by 0 bases and 2 bases, with 11 bases remaining between them. From germline, CDR1 is SGHRS and CDR2 YFSETQ. The CDR3 extends over 15 amino acids. CDR3 in DNA: TGCGCCAGCAGCTTGGCCTTGTTGAACAACACTGAAGCTTTCTTT. Its translation is CASSLALLNNTEAFF.

The genes are TRBV2 and TRBJ1-2; TRBD1 might be the D (6 bases). V was shortened by 3 bases and J by 0 bases, with 11 bases between the two germline ends. CDR3 size: 15 residues. CDR1 is SNHLY and CDR2 is FYNNEI in the germline V gene. CDR3 residues: CASSDRDIPNYGYTF. As DNA, the CDR3 is TGTGCCAGCAGTGATCGGGACATACCTAACTATGGCTACACCTTC.

V is TRBV5-4 and J is TRBJ1-4, with D possibly being TRBD1 (5 bases). The CDR3 is 18 residues long. Deletions cut 2 bases from V and 0 bases from J, with 17 bases between. CDR1 and CDR2 (germline): SGHNT, YYREEE (reference sequence). The DNA of the CDR3 is TGTGCCAGCAGCTTCCGATGGGGGGACGTACCAACTAATGAAAAACTGTTTTTT. This codes for CASSFRWGDVPTNEKLFF.

The chain is built from TRBV7-4 and TRBJ1-3, with unresolved D. V was shortened by 1 base and J by 0 bases, with 4 bases between the two germline ends. This CDR3 has 14 residues. Germline assignment: CDR1 SGHVT and CDR2 SQSDAQ. In DNA, the CDR3 is TGTGCCAGCAGCTTAGATGGCTCTGGAAACACCATATATTTT. Translation: CASSLDGSGNTIYF.

In its sample, this clone was seen once. A junction boundary mismatches the germline segment, possibly from a read error. The chain recombines TRBV25-1 with TRBJ1-2; the D gene is possibly TRBD1 (5 bases). Per germline, CDR1 MGHDK and CDR2 SYGVNS. The CDR3 has 11 amino acids. The CDR3 loop reads CASSEWDHRHF. CDR3 nucleotide sequence: TGTGCCAGCAGTGAATGGGACCACAGGCACTTC.

The J gene is TRBJ1-1, the V gene TRBV2, with D tentatively TRBD1 (5 bases). V lost 6 bases to trimming and J lost 10 bases, with 18 bases between them. Germline values: CDR1 SNHLY, CDR2 FYNNEI. The CDR3 is made up of 13 amino acids. The CDR3 protein is CASRGDGLLGAFF. The CDR3 bases are TGTGCCAGCAGGGGGGACGGACTATTAGGAGCTTTCTTT. Using reference TRBV2 and TRBJ1-1 for the parts outside the CDR3, the full variable domain is EPEVTQTPSHQVTQMGQEVILRCVPISNHLYFYWYRQILGQKVEFLVSFYNNEISEKSEIFDDQFSVERPDGSNFTLKIRSTKLEDSAMYFCASRGDGLLGAFFGQGTRLTVV.

The rearrangement uses TRBV2 and TRBJ1-2, with unresolved D. The CDR3 spans 14 residues. Looked up from germline, CDR1 is SNHLY and CDR2 is FYNNEI. V lost 8 bases and J lost 4, with 17 bases in between. CDR3 sequence reads: CASSLLGGSYGYTF. CDR3 nucleotides: TGTGCCAGCTCTCTATTAGGCGGGAGCTATGGCTACACCTTC.

V gene TRBV5-6 combines with J gene TRBJ1-2; D ambiguous. The CDR3 spans 13 residues. Trimming removed 0 bases from V and 8 bases from J, with 11 bases in between. Germline CDR1 is SGHDT and CDR2 is YYEEEE. The CDR3 loop reads CASSLGSVRGYTF. The CDR3 DNA follows: TGTGCCAGCAGCTTGGGGTCCGTGCGGGGCTACACCTTC.

The chain has TRBV28 and TRBJ2-3; D possibly corresponds to TRBD1 (5 bases). In germline, CDR1 is MDHEN, CDR2 SYDVKM. This CDR3 is 15 amino acids long. Trimming removed 5 bases at V and 2 bases at J, with 14 bases between. The CDR3 loop reads CASSTAGLLTDTQYF. CDR3 nucleotides: TGTGCCAGCAGTACGGCAGGGCTTCTCACAGATACGCAGTATTTT.

The chain employs TRBV5-1 and TRBJ1-1; D is ambiguous. Germline V gene data show CDR1 as SGHRS and CDR2 as YFSETQ. The V and J ends lost 5 bases and 1 base respectively, with 12 bases between them. This CDR3 has 14 residues. This chain's CDR3 is CASRVQNSNTEAFF. CDR3 in DNA: TGCGCCAGCAGAGTACAGAATTCGAACACTGAAGCTTTCTTT.

The gene calls are TRBV18 and TRBJ2-6; D is possibly TRBD2 (6 bases). Germline CDR1 reads KGHSH; CDR2 reads LQKENI. This CDR3 is built from 18 residues. V dropped 4 bases and J dropped 0 bases, with 16 bases sitting between them. CDR3 in amino acids: CASSLARGRSSGANVLTF. For the CDR3, the DNA is TGTGCCAGCTCACTCGCCCGGGGGAGGAGCTCTGGGGCCAACGTCCTGACTTTC. Complete variable domain (other parts from reference TRBV18 and TRBJ2-6): NAGVMQNPRHLVRRRGQEARLRCSPMKGHSHVYWYRQLPEEGLKFMVYLQKENIIDESGMPKERFSAEFPKEGPSILRIQQVVRGDSAAYFCASSLARGRSSGANVLTFGAGSRLTVL.

The chain combines TRBV27 with TRBJ1-1, with 9 bases that match TRBD1. Losses at the gene ends were 6 bases for V and 10 bases for J; bases not matched to a gene: 9. There are 13 residues in the CDR3. Germline V gene data show CDR1 as MNHEY and CDR2 as SMNVEV (reference sequence). This CDR3 reads CASSTGTGTIAFF. CDR3 coding DNA: TGTGCCAGCAGCACGGGGACAGGGACGATAGCTTTCTTT.

The CDR3 region is CASSATGGGPQHF. The CDR3 DNA sequence: TGTGCCAGCAGTGCCACAGGGGGTGGGCCCCAGCATTTT. V gene TRBV12-3 or TRBV12-4 combines with J gene TRBJ1-5, with 8 bases identical to TRBD1. After removal of 5 bases from V and 9 bases from J, the junction contained 6 bases not matched to a gene. This CDR3 comprises 13 residues.

The chain uses TRBV6-1 and TRBJ2-6; D may be TRBD1 (5 bases). Germline CDR1 reads MNHNS; CDR2 reads SASEGT. The CDR3 consists of 15 residues. The V end was cut by 3 bases, the J end by 1 base, with 7 bases between. The CDR3, as DNA: TGTGCCAGCAGTGACAGGGTGTCTGGGGCCAACGTCCTGACTTTC. Its protein is CASSDRVSGANVLTF.